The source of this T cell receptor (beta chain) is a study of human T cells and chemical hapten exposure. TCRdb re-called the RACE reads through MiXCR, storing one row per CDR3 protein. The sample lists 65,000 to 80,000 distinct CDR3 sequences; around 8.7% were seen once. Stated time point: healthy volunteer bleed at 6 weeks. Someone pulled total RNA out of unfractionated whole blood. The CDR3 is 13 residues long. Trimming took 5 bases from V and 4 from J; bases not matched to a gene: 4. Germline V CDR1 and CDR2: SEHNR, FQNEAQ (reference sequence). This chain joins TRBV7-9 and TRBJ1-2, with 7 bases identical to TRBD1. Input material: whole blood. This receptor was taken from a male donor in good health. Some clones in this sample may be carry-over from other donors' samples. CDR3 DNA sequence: TGTGCCAGCAGCCTTGACAGGGTCTATGGCTACACCTTC. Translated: CASSLDRVYGYTF.